A selection of T cell receptor beta chains follows, all from one sample in a study of T cells after yellow fever vaccination. TCRdb reprocessed the 5' RACE reads via MiXCR and lists one record per CDR3 protein. The data show hundreds of thousands of distinct CDR3 sequences, around 4% seen once. Sequenced material: PBMCs, taken on the day of the yellow fever booster vaccination. The receptors here all came from a man in his late teens or twenties who received the YFV17D yellow fever vaccine. Each CDR3 is given with its conserved first and last residue. The D gene is left open where the match is weak. Clone size is not always given. Where it is, it says once, few, many or a class for expanded clones.

CDR3 | DNA | size | D | J | V
CASSVKGGNTEAFF | TGTGCCAGCAGTGTCAAAGGGGGTAACACTGAAGCTTTCTTT | NA | NA | TRBJ1-1 | TRBV6-5
CASSHLDSFRDETQYF | TGTGCCAGCAGCCACCTTGACTCATTCAGGGATGAGACCCAGTACTTC | many | NA | TRBJ2-5 | TRBV3-1
CASNQQTGGETQYF | TGCGCCAGCAACCAACAGACAGGAGGCGAGACCCAGTACTTC | few | NA | TRBJ2-5 | TRBV5-1
CASSLAAGTGYNEQFF | TGTGCCAGCAGCTTGGCGGCGGGGACAGGGTACAATGAGCAGTTCTTC | NA | TRBD1 | TRBJ2-1 | TRBV5-4
CAISPTSSTDTQYF | TGTGCCATCAGCCCTACCTCTAGCACAGATACGCAGTATTTT | many | NA | TRBJ2-3 | TRBV10-3
CASSSGTGRNQPQHF | TGTGCCAGCAGCTCCGGGACAGGACGGAATCAGCCCCAGCATTTT | few | TRBD1 | TRBJ1-5 | TRBV7-8
CATYSGATTDTQYF | TGTGCCACTTATAGCGGGGCGACCACAGATACGCAGTATTTT | many | TRBD2 | TRBJ2-3 | TRBV28
CASSRVGGGRYNEQFF | TGTGCCAGCAGCCGGGTCGGGGGGGGCCGTTACAATGAGCAGTTCTTC | few | TRBD2 | TRBJ2-1 | TRBV3-1
CSVGTTEYYNEQFF | TGCAGCGTTGGGACAACAGAGTACTACAATGAGCAGTTCTTC | many | NA | TRBJ2-1 | TRBV29-1
CASSFGQGRNQPQHF | TGTGCCAGCAGTTTTGGGCAGGGCCGCAATCAGCCCCAGCATTTT | NA | NA | TRBJ1-5 | TRBV12-3/TRBV12-4
CASSRTGTYQETQYF | TGTGCCAGCAGTAGAACAGGGACGTACCAAGAGACCCAGTACTTC | few | NA | TRBJ2-5 | TRBV6-2/TRBV6-3
CASSVTGTAEAFF | TGTGCCAGCAGTGTAACGGGGACCGCTGAAGCTTTCTTT | many | NA | TRBJ1-1 | TRBV6-1
CASSVVGTSGNEQFF | TGTGCCAGCAGCGTAGTAGGGACTAGCGGCAATGAGCAGTTCTTC | few | TRBD2 | TRBJ2-1 | TRBV9
CASSPSSDQPQHF | TGTGCCAGCTCACCATCGTCGGATCAGCCCCAGCATTTT | few | NA | TRBJ1-5 | TRBV18
CASSHRGSYNSPLHF | TGTGCCAGCAGCCATAGGGGGTCCTATAATTCACCCCTCCACTTT | NA | NA | TRBJ1-6 | TRBV7-9
CASTIQGSGANVLTF | TGTGCCAGCACTATACAGGGGTCTGGGGCCAACGTCCTGACTTTC | few | TRBD1 | TRBJ2-6 | TRBV6-1
CASSLGADSYNSPLHF | TGTGCCAGCAGCTTGGGAGCAGACTCCTATAATTCACCCCTCCACTTT | NA | NA | TRBJ1-6 | TRBV5-4
CASSRGLTGGYTF | TGTGCCAGCAGCCGGGGACTTACGGGAGGCTACACCTTC | few | NA | TRBJ1-2 | TRBV14
CASSLRTGITDTQYF | TGCGCCAGCAGCTTACGGACAGGCATCACAGATACGCAGTATTTT | many | TRBD1 | TRBJ2-3 | TRBV5-1
CASSLGQGGNNEQFF | TGCGCCAGCAGCTTGGGACAGGGGGGGAACAATGAGCAGTTCTTC | many | TRBD1 | TRBJ2-1 | TRBV5-1
CASQQGVHSGELFF | TGCGCCAGCCAGCAGGGGGTCCACAGCGGGGAGCTGTTTTTT | few | TRBD1 | TRBJ2-2 | TRBV5-1
CASSYRGADTQYF | TGTGCCAGCAGTTACCGAGGGGCAGATACGCAGTATTTT | few | NA | TRBJ2-3 | TRBV6-5
CASSLAVFDSPYGYTF | TGTGCCAGCAGCTTAGCGGTATTTGACAGCCCCTATGGCTACACCTTC | few | NA | TRBJ1-2 | TRBV7-2
CASGGQGPYNEQFF | TGTGCCAGCGGGGGACAGGGTCCCTACAATGAGCAGTTCTTC | few | TRBD1 | TRBJ2-1 | TRBV12-3/TRBV12-4
CASSDRRAGGANVLTF | TGTGCCAGCAGCGACCGAAGGGCGGGAGGGGCCAACGTCCTGACTTTC | NA | NA | TRBJ2-6 | TRBV3-1
CASSYRGQGPATQYF | TGTGCCAGCAGTTATAGGGGACAGGGGCCAGCGACCCAGTACTTC | many | TRBD1 | TRBJ2-5 | TRBV6-2/TRBV6-3
CASSYSLQGNEQFF | TGTGCCAGCAGTTACTCTTTGCAGGGCAATGAGCAGTTCTTC | many | NA | TRBJ2-1 | TRBV6-5
CSVVPQTEAFF | TGCAGCGTTGTACCCCAGACTGAAGCTTTCTTT | many | NA | TRBJ1-1 | TRBV29-1
CATQYEQYF | TGTGCCACCCAATACGAGCAGTACTTC | few | NA | TRBJ2-7 | TRBV25-1
CASSSRVATNEKLFF | TGTGCCAGCAGCTCCAGGGTAGCAACTAATGAAAAACTGTTTTTT | many | NA | TRBJ1-4 | TRBV13
CASSPGGSDQPQHF | TGTGCCAGCTCACCGGGAGGGAGCGATCAGCCCCAGCATTTT | NA | NA | TRBJ1-5 | TRBV18
CASSLGTGRVETQYF | TGCGCCAGCAGCTTAGGGACAGGGCGCGTTGAGACCCAGTACTTC | few | TRBD1 | TRBJ2-5 | TRBV4-3
CASSLSQGNTEAFF | TGTGCCAGCAGCTTATCTCAGGGGAACACTGAAGCTTTCTTT | many | NA | TRBJ1-1 | TRBV7-2
CSLLNGGGKTLEQFF | TGCAGCCTCCTAAACGGGGGGGGAAAGACCCTTGAGCAGTTCTTC | NA | TRBD2 | TRBJ2-1 | TRBV29-1
CAGKGGGDTDTQYF | TGTGCCGGAAAAGGCGGGGGGGACACAGATACGCAGTATTTT | few | TRBD2 | TRBJ2-3 | TRBV19
CASSWGTGATNEKLFF | TGCGCCAGCAGCTGGGGGACAGGGGCAACTAATGAAAAACTGTTTTTT | many | TRBD1 | TRBJ1-4 | TRBV5-1
CASSLAGEYNEQFF | TGTGCCAGCAGCTTAGCGGGGGAGTACAATGAGCAGTTCTTC | many | NA | TRBJ2-1 | TRBV11-1
CASSPQHGVYTF | TGTGCCAGCAGCCCCCAACATGGGGTCTACACCTTC | many | NA | TRBJ1-2 | TRBV9
CASSLEEPRPETQYF | TGCGCCAGCAGCTTGGAAGAGCCCCGTCCAGAGACCCAGTACTTC | few | NA | TRBJ2-5 | TRBV5-1
CAISGYRLAGPGELFF | TGTGCCATCAGTGGATACAGACTAGCGGGCCCCGGGGAGCTGTTTTTT | NA | TRBD2 | TRBJ2-2 | TRBV10-3
CASSPGGVSTEAFF | TGCGCCAGCAGCCCGGGGGGAGTGAGCACTGAAGCTTTCTTT | few | NA | TRBJ1-1 | TRBV5-1
CASHPGPNSPLHF | TGTGCCAGCCACCCGGGACCGAATTCACCCCTCCACTTT | few | NA | TRBJ1-6 | TRBV7-2
CASSLLVTHSYEQYF | TGTGCCAGCAGTTTACTCGTGACGCACTCCTACGAGCAGTACTTC | few | NA | TRBJ2-7 | TRBV12-3/TRBV12-4
CASSPGRGKVLNTEAFF | TGTGCCAGCAGCCCGGGCAGGGGAAAGGTATTGAACACTGAAGCTTTCTTT | many | NA | TRBJ1-1 | TRBV7-3
CSARSRWLAGGPNEQFF | TGCAGTGCTAGGTCCCGGTGGCTAGCGGGGGGGCCCAATGAGCAGTTCTTC | many | TRBD2 | TRBJ2-1 | TRBV20-1
CASSFFVGRIQETQYF | TGTGCCAGCAGCTTCTTCGTCGGACGGATCCAAGAGACCCAGTACTTC | NA | NA | TRBJ2-5 | TRBV7-8
CAIGSSGATNEKLFF | TGTGCCATCGGATCCTCAGGGGCAACTAATGAAAAACTGTTTTTT | many | NA | TRBJ1-4 | TRBV10-3
CASLGGVGEQFF | TGTGCCAGCCTTGGAGGGGTGGGTGAGCAGTTCTTC | few | NA | TRBJ2-1 | TRBV3-1
CASSLTGTETLGPGNTIYF | TGTGCCAGCAGCTTGACCGGGACAGAAACCCTAGGCCCTGGAAACACCATATATTTT | few | TRBD1 | TRBJ1-3 | TRBV5-8
CSAAQNTGGNNSPLHF | TGCAGTGCTGCCCAAAATACAGGGGGGAATAATTCACCCCTCCACTTT | many | TRBD1 | TRBJ1-6 | TRBV20-1
CASSYNDGNEQYF | TGTGCCAGCAGTTATAACGACGGAAACGAGCAGTACTTC | many | NA | TRBJ2-7 | TRBV6-5
CASSLREGRSTGELFF | TGCGCCAGCAGCTTGAGAGAGGGTCGGAGCACCGGGGAGCTGTTTTTT | few | NA | TRBJ2-2 | TRBV5-1